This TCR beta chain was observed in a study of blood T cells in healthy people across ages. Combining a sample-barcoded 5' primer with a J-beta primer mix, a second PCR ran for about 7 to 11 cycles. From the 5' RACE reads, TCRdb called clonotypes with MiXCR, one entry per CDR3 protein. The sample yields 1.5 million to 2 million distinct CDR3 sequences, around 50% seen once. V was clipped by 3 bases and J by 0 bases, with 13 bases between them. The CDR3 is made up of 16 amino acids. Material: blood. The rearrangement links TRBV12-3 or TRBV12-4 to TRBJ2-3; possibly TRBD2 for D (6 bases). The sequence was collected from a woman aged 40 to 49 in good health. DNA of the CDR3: TGTGCCAGCAGTTTGGGACTTCGTGCTAGCACAGATACGCAGTATTTT. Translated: CASSLGLRASTDTQYF.